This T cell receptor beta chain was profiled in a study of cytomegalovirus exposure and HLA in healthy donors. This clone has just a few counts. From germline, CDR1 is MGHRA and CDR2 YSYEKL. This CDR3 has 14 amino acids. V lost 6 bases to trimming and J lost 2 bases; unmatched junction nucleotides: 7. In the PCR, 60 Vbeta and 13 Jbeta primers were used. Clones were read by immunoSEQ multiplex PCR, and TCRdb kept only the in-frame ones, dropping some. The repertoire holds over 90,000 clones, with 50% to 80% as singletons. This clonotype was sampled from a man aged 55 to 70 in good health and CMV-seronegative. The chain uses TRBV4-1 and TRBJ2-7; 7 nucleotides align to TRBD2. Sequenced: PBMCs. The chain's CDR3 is CASREGLKTYEQYF. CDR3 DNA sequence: TGCGCCAGCAGAGAGGGACTAAAGACCTACGAGCAGTACTTC.